The 29 T cell receptor beta chains reported below all come from one sample, sequenced in a study of Ad26.COV2.S vaccination and SARS-CoV-2 variants (dated by TCRdb to the early 2020s). The treatment or condition tag for this specimen amounts to: roughly 19 received Ad26.COV2.S at low or high dose, single or two shots; 5 received placebo; per-sample allocation not given. Repertoires of vaccine and placebo recipients were sequenced from samples collected on day 63 after the first injection. The library was built by means of the immunoSEQ multiplex PCR assay. The clones in this table, taken by TCRdb from immuneACCESS, are in-frame only. Not every clone is retained; where verified, under half of the shortfall comes from an unresolved V gene, and the cause of the rest is unknown. The sample records 300,000 to 350,000 clones, about 89% of which are singletons. The top ten clonotypes cover around 5% of the sample.

This specimen was peripheral blood, taken in a trial of Ad26.COV2.S vaccine versus placebo. All receptors derive from a person aged 18-65 years who received the Ad26.COV2.S COVID-19 vaccine or a placebo.

This rearrangement joins TRBV9 to TRBJ2-2; D unresolved. The ends were cut back, 3 bases at V and 0 bases at J, with 3 bases in the middle. Germline V gene lookup returns CDR1 SGDLS and CDR2 YYNGEE. This CDR3 comprises 13 residues. The CDR3, as DNA: TGTGCCAGCAGCGCGTCGAACACCGGGGAGCTGTTTTTT. It specifies CASSASNTGELFF.

This clone was seen only a few times. The same CDR3 can be traced to other DNA sequences in this sample. This rearrangement joins TRBV5-1 to TRBJ1-2; D is uncertain. V lost 0 bases and J 3 bases, leaving 9 bases between the germline ends. CDR1 SGHRS and CDR2 YFSETQ come from the germline V gene. This CDR3 is built from 14 residues. The CDR3 DNA sequence: TGCGCCAGCAGCTTGGCCGTCACAGACTATGGCTACACCTTC. This translates into CASSLAVTDYGYTF.

The chain carries TRBV2 and TRBJ2-7, with TRBD2 matching 14 bases. The germline CDR1 and CDR2 sequences are SNHLY and FYNNEI. The J segment lost 3 bases and the V segment lost 4 bases, leaving 5 bases of the junction unmatched. The CDR3 is 16 amino acids. Written as DNA, the CDR3 is TGTGCCAGCAGTGGAACGACTAGCGGGAGGGGCTACGAGCAGTACTTC. Translated, it gives CASSGTTSGRGYEQYF.

This clone was detected once. The chain carries TRBV7-8 and TRBJ2-7; weak D call: TRBD1 (5 bases). The germline V and J ends were trimmed by 0 bases and 2 bases, with 11 bases remaining between them. CDR1 is SGHVS and CDR2 is FQNEAQ in the germline V gene. The CDR3 has 15 amino acids. This CDR3 is CASSLASGYTYEQYF. The CDR3 bases are TGTGCCAGCAGCTTAGCGTCAGGGTACACCTACGAGCAGTACTTC.

The CDR3 loop reads CASSEDWWVKNIQYF. The CDR3 DNA sequence: TGTGCCAGCAGTGAAGACTGGTGGGTCAAAAACATTCAGTACTTC. The chain couples TRBV2 to TRBJ2-4; no reliable D call. Per the germline V gene, CDR1 is SNHLY and CDR2 is FYNNEI. The CDR3 has 15 amino acids. Trimming left V 1 base short and J 3 bases short, with 10 bases between.

The CDR3, as DNA: TGTGCCAGAGGGGGACAGGGCGGAGGCACCGGGGAGCTGTTTTTT. Amino acid sequence: CARGGQGGGTGELFF. The genes are TRBV2 and TRBJ2-2; 9 positions match TRBD1. The V segment lost 9 bases and the J segment 4 bases; nucleotides outside the gene matches: 9. CDR1 is SNHLY, CDR2 FYNNEI, per germline. The CDR3 loop spans 15 amino acids.

The V call is TRBV18, the J call TRBJ2-5; TRBD1 matches 7 bases. V was pared by 5 bases and J by 4 bases, with 7 bases of the junction left unmatched. The CDR3 totals 14 residues. Germline CDR1 KGHSH, CDR2 LQKENI. The CDR3 region is CASSAPTGRETQYF. CDR3 bases: TGTGCCAGCTCAGCCCCGACAGGGCGAGAGACCCAGTACTTC.

The V gene is TRBV27, the J gene TRBJ1-5; tentatively, D is TRBD1 (6 bases). The CDR3 length is 15 residues. Germline V gene lookup returns CDR1 MNHEY and CDR2 SMNVEV (reference sequence). V gave up 5 bases and J gave up 9 bases, with 20 bases separating them. The CDR3 nucleotides are TGTGCCAGCAGTCCCGGGACACGATCAACGCGGCCCCAGCATTTT. Its protein is CASSPGTRSTRPQHF.

This clone was seen once. This chain joins TRBV6-5 and TRBJ2-7; D is undetermined. The V and J ends lost 11 bases and 1 base respectively, with 15 bases between them. The germline V gene encodes CDR1 MNHEY and CDR2 SVGAGI. The CDR3 has 13 amino acids. This chain's CDR3 is CAAGGRQSYEQYF. The CDR3 DNA reads TGTGCCGCAGGCGGTCGACAATCCTACGAGCAGTACTTC.

The gene calls are TRBV18 and TRBJ1-1, with TRBD1 identical over 7 bases. The J segment lost 4 bases and the V segment lost 6 bases, leaving 8 bases of the junction unmatched. CDR1 and CDR2 (germline): KGHSH, LQKENI. The CDR3 consists of 14 residues. CDR3 in DNA: TGTGCCAGCTCGTTACAGGGGTGGGGCACTGAAGCTTTCTTT. Its protein product is CASSLQGWGTEAFF.

The chain combines TRBV29-1 with TRBJ2-1; 9 nucleotides line up with TRBD1. The CDR3 length is 12 residues. V gave up 7 bases and J gave up 7 bases; unmatched junction bases: 5. Germline V lookup: CDR1 SQVTM, CDR2 ANQGSEA. CDR3 DNA: TGCAGCGCCCCGGACAGGGGAAATGAGCAGTTCTTC. Its protein product is CSAPDRGNEQFF.

CDR3 sequence (DNA): TGTGCCAGTAGTATAGATCCTGACGGGGGGAATCAGCCCCAGCATTTT. It is translated as CASSIDPDGGNQPQHF. The chain employs TRBV19 and TRBJ1-5, with a tentative D call TRBD1 (5 bases). The V end lost 0 bases, the J end lost 4 bases, and 13 bases lay between the germline ends. The CDR3 contains 16 residues. The germline V gene encodes CDR1 LNHDA and CDR2 SQIVND (reference sequence).

This chain uses TRBV19 with TRBJ1-1, with D unclear. Germline values: CDR1 LNHDA, CDR2 SQIVND (reference sequence). Trimming removed 1 base from V and 4 bases from J, with 7 bases in between. The CDR3 has 13 residues. CDR3 nucleotides: TGTGCCAGTAGTATAGTTTTTGGCACTGAAGCTTTCTTT. Protein: CASSIVFGTEAFF.

J is TRBJ1-2 and V is TRBV3-1 (or the pseudogene TRBV3-2), with D possibly TRBD1 on 6 matching bases. CDR3 length: 16 residues. The V gene's germline CDR1 is LGHDT and CDR2 YNNKEL (reference sequence). The ends were cut back, 4 bases at V and 4 bases at J, with 19 bases in the middle. The CDR3 sequence: CASSRDSTGDLYGYTF. DNA for the CDR3: TGTGCCAGCAGCCGGGACTCGACAGGAGATCTCTATGGCTACACCTTC.

The chain joins TRBV29-1 to TRBJ2-1, with 12 bases fitting TRBD2. Germline-derived CDR1 and CDR2 are SQVTM and ANQGSEA. V was clipped by 6 bases and J by 9 bases; unmatched bases: 6. The CDR3 covers 13 residues. The CDR3 coding sequence is TGCAGCGTCTCACTAGCGGGAGGTTCTGAGCAGTTCTTC. Residues: CSVSLAGGSEQFF.

This chain connects TRBV29-1 to TRBJ2-3; 8 nucleotides match TRBD2. The CDR3 sequence is 14 residues long. V dropped 4 bases and J dropped 2; count of bases not matched to a gene: 5. Germline CDR1 reads SQVTM; CDR2 reads ANQGSEA. CDR3 protein: CSVAGGPLTDTQYF. Written as DNA, the CDR3 is TGCAGCGTTGCGGGGGGGCCCCTCACAGATACGCAGTATTTT.

The chain links TRBV27 to TRBJ1-6, with D hard to call. Trimming shortened V by 3 bases and J by 0 bases, and 6 bases separated the two germline ends. CDR3 length: 15 amino acids. CDR1 MNHEY and CDR2 SMNVEV come from the germline V gene (reference sequence). The CDR3: CASSFGFSYNSPLHF. CDR3 nucleotide sequence: TGTGCCAGCAGTTTTGGTTTCTCCTATAATTCACCCCTCCACTTT.

V usage is TRBV5-1 and J usage is TRBJ1-3; TRBD1 agrees at 11 bases. The germline CDR1 and CDR2 sequences are SGHRS and YFSETQ. This CDR3 has 17 residues. J was trimmed by 4 bases and V by 4 bases; bases with no gene match: 10. CDR3 in amino acids: CASSTDTGTGGGNTIYF. The CDR3 DNA sequence: TGCGCCAGCAGCACGGACACCGGGACAGGGGGAGGAAACACCATATATTTT.

The rearrangement joins TRBV19 to TRBJ2-1; 7 bases fit TRBD1. The ends lost 5 bases at V and 4 bases at J; junction bases unmatched: 5. The CDR3 length is 14 residues. Germline CDR1 LNHDA, CDR2 SQIVND (reference sequence). DNA for the CDR3: TGTGCCAGTAGTCCAGGGACAGAGTACAATGAGCAGTTCTTC. Protein: CASSPGTEYNEQFF.

This clone was found once. The rearrangement joins TRBV28 to TRBJ2-1, with TRBD2 matching over 8 bases. The trim removed 4 bases at V and 4 bases at J, leaving 6 bases unmatched. Germline V gene data show CDR1 as MDHEN and CDR2 as SYDVKM. CDR3 length equals 15 residues. The CDR3 protein is CASSSPSSGYNEQFF. The CDR3 DNA reads TGTGCCAGCAGTTCCCCCTCTAGCGGGTACAATGAGCAGTTCTTC.

The chain recombines TRBV30 with TRBJ1-2; D is unresolved. The V gene lost 0 bases and the J gene lost 8 bases, with 13 bases spanning the gap. Germline-derived CDR1 and CDR2 are GTSNPN and SVGIG (reference sequence). This CDR3 is built from 13 residues. The DNA of the CDR3 is TGTGCCTGGAGTGTACTCGGGCTTGGGGGCTACACCTTC. Its translation is CAWSVLGLGGYTF.

The chain combines TRBV6-1 with TRBJ2-1; 10 bases agree with TRBD2. There are 16 residues in the CDR3. Germline trimming cut 2 bases from V and 9 bases from J; bases unmatched to any gene: 10. Germline lookup yields CDR1 MNHNS and CDR2 SASEGT. The CDR3 here is CASSELAGELGSEQFF. CDR3 DNA: TGTGCCAGCAGTGAACTAGCGGGGGAACTTGGAAGTGAGCAGTTCTTC.

For this clone: In the same sample, other DNA sequences code for this CDR3. The chain joins TRBV7-9 to TRBJ2-1; 8 bases are shared with TRBD1. The CDR3 is 14 residues long. CDR1 and CDR2 from the germline V gene are SEHNR and FQNEAQ (reference sequence). Trimming cost V 2 bases and J 5 bases; bases outside gene matches: 2. CDR3 sequence: CASSLRTGNNEQFF. The CDR3 DNA is TGTGCCAGCAGCTTAAGGACAGGGAACAATGAGCAGTTCTTC.

The rearrangement links TRBV15 to TRBJ2-2; no definite D call. CDR1 and CDR2 (germline): LNHNV, YYDKDF (reference sequence). Trimming cost V 0 bases and J 8 bases, with 7 bases left between them. This CDR3 is built from 13 residues. The DNA of the CDR3 is TGTGCCACCAGCAGAGATAATGCGGGGGAGCTGTTTTTT. Translated: CATSRDNAGELFF.

In this sample, this clone turned up once. The chain employs TRBV24-1 and TRBJ1-5; 8 bases are a match to TRBD1. CDR1 and CDR2 (germline): KGHDR, SFDVKD. Trimming cost V 7 bases and J 6 bases; bases outside gene matches: 4. This CDR3 spans 13 amino acids. The CDR3 is CATRDRVRQPQHF. In DNA, the CDR3 is TGTGCCACCAGGGACAGGGTGCGTCAGCCCCAGCATTTT.

The chain links TRBV18 to TRBJ1-1, with 11 bases aligning to TRBD1. Looked up from germline, CDR1 is KGHSH and CDR2 is LQKENI. V shed 4 bases, J shed 3 bases, and the junction held 13 bases outside the gene matches. The CDR3 contains 18 residues. This CDR3 reads CASSHLGTGGRWDTEAFF. CDR3 coding DNA: TGTGCCAGCTCACACCTGGGGACAGGGGGAAGATGGGACACTGAAGCTTTCTTT.

The V gene is TRBV29-1, the J gene TRBJ2-2, with a tentative D call TRBD1 (6 bases). The germline gives CDR1 SQVTM, CDR2 ANQGSEA. V dropped 4 bases and J dropped 2 bases, with 14 bases sitting between them. The CDR3 totals 15 residues. In DNA form, the CDR3 reads TGCAGCGTTGGACCTCAGGGGTCTAACACCGGGGAGCTGTTTTTT. Translation: CSVGPQGSNTGELFF.

V usage is TRBV28 and J usage is TRBJ1-6; D gene ambiguous. CDR3 size: 14 residues. V lost 1 base to trimming and J lost 4 bases, with 5 bases between them. Germline values: CDR1 MDHEN, CDR2 SYDVKM. The CDR3 protein is CASSLSSYNSPLHF. The CDR3 nucleotides read TGTGCCAGCAGTTTATCGAGTTATAATTCACCCCTCCACTTT. Combining the CDR3 with reference TRBV28 and TRBJ1-6 gives the whole variable domain DVKVTQSSRYLVKRTGEKVFLECVQDMDHENMFWYRQDPGLGLRLIYFSYDVKMKEKGDIPEGYSVSREKKERFSLILESASTNQTSMYLCASSLSSYNSPLHFGNGTRLTVT.

V and J are TRBV19 and TRBJ1-1; D remains ambiguous. Germline lookup yields CDR1 LNHDA and CDR2 SQIVND (reference sequence). Trimming pared 7 bases from V and 1 base from J, leaving 16 bases between. This CDR3 is built from 15 residues. CDR3 in DNA: TGTGCCAGTATGAGAGTCCGGTTCAAGAACACTGAAGCTTTCTTT. It is translated as CASMRVRFKNTEAFF.